This is a list of T cell receptor beta chains from one sample in a study of blood T cell repertoires in COVID-19. Assay: immunoSEQ multiplex PCR; the TCRdb copy retains only in-frame clones and omits some. The top ten hold roughly a tenth of the sample, which has over 50,000 clones, approximately 83% seen once. Sequencing was performed on peripheral blood. The receptors were sampled from a human donor in a cohort sampled during active COVID-19. CDR3s include the opening cysteine and the closing phenylalanine or tryptophan. The D gene is left open where the match is weak. Clone size is given for some rows only: seen once, a few or many times, or a class if the clone is expanded.

v_gene	j_gene	abundance	len	d_gene	CDR3aa	CDR3nt
TRBV24-1	TRBJ2-3	-	16	-	CATSDFEAGGTDTQYF	TGTGCCACCAGTGATTTCGAGGCAGGGGGCACAGATACGCAGTATTTT
TRBV30	TRBJ2-3	-	14	TRBD1	CAWIRQGSTDTQYF	TGTGCCTGGATCCGACAGGGGAGCACAGATACGCAGTATTTT
TRBV6-5	TRBJ2-3	few	14	TRBD2	CASRLAGGQDTQYF	TGTGCCAGCAGGCTAGCGGGAGGGCAAGATACGCAGTATTTT
TRBV25-1	TRBJ2-3	-	13	TRBD2	CASRRGSADTQYF	TGTGCCAGCAGACGCGGGAGTGCAGATACGCAGTATTTT
TRBV6-1	TRBJ2-3	-	16	-	CASSAPRTKGTDTQYF	TGTGCCAGCAGTGCACCACGGACTAAGGGAACAGATACGCAGTATTTT
TRBV20-1	TRBJ1-5	-	16	-	CSASVGGIYSNQPQHF	TGCAGTGCTAGTGTGGGGGGAATTTATAGCAATCAGCCCCAGCATTTT
TRBV6-5	TRBJ2-5	-	15	TRBD1	CASKGTDLGRETQYF	TGTGCCAGCAAGGGGACAGACTTAGGACGGGAGACCCAGTACTTC
TRBV30	TRBJ2-1	-	14	-	CAWSGQSSYNEQFF	TGTGCCTGGAGTGGACAGAGCTCCTACAATGAGCAGTTCTTC
TRBV5-5	TRBJ2-1	-	15	-	CASSWGGDPYNEQFF	TGTGCCAGCAGCTGGGGCGGGGACCCATACAATGAGCAGTTCTTC
TRBV7-8	TRBJ2-2	-	14	TRBD2	CASSSGLAVGELFF	TGTGCCAGCAGCTCAGGACTAGCGGTCGGGGAGCTGTTTTTT
TRBV4-1	TRBJ2-3	-	18	TRBD2	CASRRLAGGNTNTDTQYF	TGCGCCAGCAGACGACTAGCGGGAGGGAACACTAACACAGATACGCAGTATTTT
TRBV19	TRBJ2-3	-	16	TRBD1	CASSRDRPRRADTQYF	TGTGCCAGTAGTAGGGACAGGCCCAGGAGGGCAGATACGCAGTATTTT
TRBV19	TRBJ2-1	-	15	TRBD2	CASTYGTSGSNEQFF	TGTGCCAGTACTTACGGGACTAGCGGGAGCAATGAGCAGTTCTTC
TRBV28	TRBJ2-1	-	11	-	CASSLSGEQFF	TGTGCCAGCAGTTTATCTGGCGAGCAGTTCTTC
TRBV19	TRBJ2-1	-	12	-	CASRRSIDEQFF	TGTGCCAGTAGACGGAGCATCGATGAGCAGTTCTTC
TRBV3-1/TRBV3-2	TRBJ2-5	-	15	TRBD1	CASSQSQGAGETQYF	TGTGCCAGCAGCCAATCTCAGGGGGCTGGAGAGACCCAGTACTTC
TRBV19	TRBJ2-5	-	13	-	CASSPSGPVTQYF	TGTGCCAGTAGTCCGTCGGGTCCAGTGACCCAGTACTTC
TRBV5-6	TRBJ1-6	-	15	TRBD1	CASSYDRVDNSPLHF	TGTGCCAGCAGCTACGACAGGGTTGATAATTCACCCCTCCACTTT
TRBV4-3	TRBJ2-1	once	12	-	CASSQRQGEQFF	TGCGCCAGCAGCCAGCGACAAGGTGAGCAGTTCTTC
TRBV7-9	TRBJ2-1	-	16	TRBD2	CASSPRGLAAYNEQFF	TGTGCCAGCAGTCCTCGCGGACTAGCGGCTTACAATGAGCAGTTCTTC
TRBV4-1	TRBJ2-3	-	13	-	CASSQARADTQYF	TGCGCCAGCAGCCAAGCACGGGCAGATACGCAGTATTTT
TRBV6-5	TRBJ2-7	once	15	TRBD2	CASSRVAGGQFEQYF	TGTGCCAGCAGCAGGGTAGCGGGAGGTCAATTCGAGCAGTACTTC
TRBV5-1	TRBJ2-3	once	16	TRBD2	CASSLGAGGSTDTQYF	TGCGCCAGCAGCCTGGGGGCGGGAGGGAGCACAGATACGCAGTATTTT
TRBV18	TRBJ2-1	-	12	-	CASSPPANEQFF	TGTGCCAGCTCACCACCAGCCAATGAGCAGTTCTTC
TRBV9	TRBJ2-7	few	15	TRBD2	CASSPREVRPEEQYF	TGTGCCAGCAGCCCCCGGGAGGTACGACCAGAAGAGCAGTACTTC
TRBV2	TRBJ2-3	-	16	-	CASRSGTRFSSDTQYF	TGTGCCAGCAGATCCGGGACAAGGTTTTCGTCAGATACGCAGTATTTT
TRBV7-2	TRBJ1-5	once	16	-	CASSFRVSLSDQPQHF	TGTGCCAGCAGCTTCAGGGTGTCGTTATCTGATCAGCCCCAGCATTTT
TRBV29-1	TRBJ2-2	-	15	TRBD2	CSAPIAGWDTGELFF	TGCAGCGCACCAATAGCGGGGTGGGACACCGGGGAGCTGTTTTTT
TRBV19	TRBJ2-3	-	13	-	CASSMTTGNTQYF	TGTGCCAGTAGTATGACCACCGGGAATACGCAGTATTTT
TRBV21-1	TRBJ1-1	few	14	-	CASSQGQGSTEAFF	TGTGCCAGCAGCCAAGGGCAGGGGAGCACTGAAGCTTTCTTT
TRBV18	TRBJ2-1	-	15	TRBD1	CASSRTGGAYNEQFF	TGTGCCAGCTCACGGACAGGGGGCGCCTACAATGAGCAGTTCTTC
TRBV30	TRBJ1-6	-	17	-	CAWSSRDILSYNSPLHF	TGTGCCTGGAGTTCCCGGGACATACTCTCCTATAATTCACCCCTCCACTTT
TRBV7-9	TRBJ2-1	-	14	TRBD2	CASSLTSGDNEQFF	TGTGCCAGCAGCTTGACTAGCGGGGACAATGAGCAGTTCTTC
TRBV5-1	TRBJ1-1	-	14	-	CASSVDSRNTEAFF	TGCGCCAGCAGCGTGGACAGCCGGAACACTGAAGCTTTCTTT
TRBV24-1	TRBJ2-1	once	14	-	CATSDPGRFNEQFF	TGTGCCACCAGTGATCCCGGGAGATTCAATGAGCAGTTCTTC
TRBV9	TRBJ2-4	-	14	TRBD1	CASSAGQGNNIQYF	TGTGCCAGCAGCGCGGGACAGGGTAATAACATTCAGTACTTC
TRBV2	TRBJ2-1	-	15	-	CASSEGRGSYNEQFF	TGTGCCAGCAGTGAAGGGCGGGGCTCCTACAATGAGCAGTTCTTC
TRBV5-4	TRBJ1-1	-	17	TRBD1	CASRPPGQGDMNTEAFF	TGTGCCAGCAGGCCACCGGGACAGGGGGATATGAACACTGAAGCTTTCTTT
TRBV9	TRBJ2-4	-	21	TRBD1	CASSPRDRVKAGLIAKNIQYF	TGTGCCAGCAGCCCCCGGGACAGGGTGAAGGCCGGGTTGATAGCCAAAAACATTCAGTACTTC
TRBV5-1	TRBJ2-3	-	14	-	CASSIAQETDTQYF	TGCGCCAGCAGCATAGCCCAAGAGACAGATACGCAGTATTTT
TRBV30	TRBJ2-5	-	14	-	CAWSVLSGQETQYF	TGTGCCTGGAGTGTTTTAAGCGGCCAAGAGACCCAGTACTTC